This is a list of T cell receptor beta chains from one sample in a study of T-cell reconstitution after alpha-beta-depleted transplantation in children. TCRdb passed the PCR reads through MiXCR, listing each CDR3 protein once. This repertoire shows approximately 240,000 distinct CDR3 sequences, under 13% found once; its top ten account for approximately 30%. The sequences come from PBMCs, collected before TCRalphabeta/CD19-depleted stem cell transplant. All receptors derive from a child in the first two years of life with acute myeloid leukemia, due to receive a stem cell transplant. Both conserved end residues are part of each CDR3. D genes are given only for firm matches. The size of a clone is reported for some rows only, either as once, few or many, or as a class for expanded clones.

d_gene: -
j_gene: TRBJ1-1
v_gene: TRBV7-2
abundance: many
CDR3aa: CASSLGNFF
CDR3nt: TGTGCCAGCAGCTTAGGTAACTTCTTT

d_gene: -
j_gene: TRBJ1-2
v_gene: TRBV12-3/TRBV12-4
abundance: many
CDR3aa: CASSLRGSTSGGYTF
CDR3nt: TGTGCCAGCAGTTTAAGGGGATCCACCTCGGGTGGCTACACCTTC

d_gene: -
j_gene: TRBJ2-3
v_gene: TRBV7-3
abundance: many
CDR3aa: CASSLAAARTDTQYF
CDR3nt: TGTGCCAGCAGCTTAGCAGCAGCCCGCACAGATACGCAGTATTTT

d_gene: -
j_gene: TRBJ1-2
v_gene: TRBV6-1
abundance: many
CDR3aa: CASTQGGDYGYTF
CDR3nt: TGTGCCAGCACCCAAGGGGGGGACTATGGCTACACCTTC

d_gene: TRBD1
j_gene: TRBJ1-1
v_gene: TRBV3-1
abundance: many
CDR3aa: CASSEQGANTEAFF
CDR3nt: TGTGCCAGCAGCGAACAGGGGGCGAACACTGAAGCTTTCTTT

d_gene: TRBD2
j_gene: TRBJ2-7
v_gene: TRBV18
abundance: few
CDR3aa: CASSPGATSGGLYEQYF
CDR3nt: TGTGCCAGCTCACCAGGAGCTACTAGCGGGGGACTGTACGAGCAGTACTTC

d_gene: -
j_gene: TRBJ2-5
v_gene: TRBV6-5
abundance: many
CDR3aa: CASSYSRRVQETQYF
CDR3nt: TGTGCCAGCAGTTACTCGAGAAGGGTGCAAGAGACCCAGTACTTC

d_gene: -
j_gene: TRBJ2-2
v_gene: TRBV3-1
abundance: -
CDR3aa: CASCLDSGGTGELFF
CDR3nt: TGTGCCTCCTGTCTGGATAGCGGTGGCACCGGGGAGCTGTTTTTT

d_gene: TRBD2
j_gene: TRBJ2-3
v_gene: TRBV5-4
abundance: many
CDR3aa: CASSLGLAGPDTQYF
CDR3nt: TGTGCCAGCAGCTTGGGACTAGCGGGACCAGATACGCAGTATTTT

d_gene: -
j_gene: TRBJ1-1
v_gene: TRBV19
abundance: few
CDR3aa: CATVIPGETEAFF
CDR3nt: TGTGCCACCGTCATCCCAGGCGAGACTGAAGCTTTCTTT

d_gene: -
j_gene: TRBJ1-2
v_gene: TRBV4-1
abundance: -
CDR3aa: CASSQEAAANYGYTF
CDR3nt: TGCGCCAGCAGCCAAGAGGCGGCAGCTAACTATGGCTACACCTTC

d_gene: TRBD1
j_gene: TRBJ2-1
v_gene: TRBV29-1
abundance: few
CDR3aa: CSVEDDRGRGLEQFF
CDR3nt: TGCAGCGTTGAAGATGACAGGGGTCGGGGTCTCGAGCAGTTCTTC

d_gene: -
j_gene: TRBJ2-1
v_gene: TRBV5-6
abundance: many
CDR3aa: CASSRLGEWNVDEQFF
CDR3nt: TGTGCCAGCAGCCGATTGGGGGAGTGGAATGTCGATGAGCAGTTCTTC

d_gene: -
j_gene: TRBJ1-2
v_gene: TRBV11-2
abundance: -
CDR3aa: CASSLTLRGTSNYGYTF
CDR3nt: TGTGCCAGCAGCTTAACCCTGCGGGGGACGTCTAACTATGGCTACACCTTC

d_gene: -
j_gene: TRBJ2-2
v_gene: TRBV5-1
abundance: few
CDR3aa: CASSTIGETGELFF
CDR3nt: TGCGCCAGCAGCACGATTGGGGAGACCGGGGAGCTGTTTTTT

d_gene: TRBD1
j_gene: TRBJ2-7
v_gene: TRBV14
abundance: many
CDR3aa: CASSQWKGARSSSYEQYF
CDR3nt: TGTGCCAGCAGCCAATGGAAGGGGGCAAGGTCGTCCTCCTACGAGCAGTACTTC

d_gene: TRBD2
j_gene: TRBJ2-5
v_gene: TRBV20-1
abundance: many
CDR3aa: CSASTLAGQETQYF
CDR3nt: TGCAGTGCTAGTACCCTAGCGGGGCAAGAGACCCAGTACTTC

d_gene: -
j_gene: TRBJ2-2
v_gene: TRBV19
abundance: many
CDR3aa: CASSKGTGELFF
CDR3nt: TGTGCCAGTAGTAAAGGGACCGGGGAGCTGTTTTTT

d_gene: TRBD1
j_gene: TRBJ2-4
v_gene: TRBV15
abundance: many
CDR3aa: CATRERQGTKNIQYF
CDR3nt: TGTGCCACCAGAGAAAGACAGGGGACCAAAAACATTCAGTACTTC

d_gene: -
j_gene: TRBJ1-3
v_gene: TRBV29-1
abundance: many
CDR3aa: CSGGTSGNTIYF
CDR3nt: TGCAGTGGAGGGACTTCTGGAAACACCATATATTTT

d_gene: -
j_gene: TRBJ2-2
v_gene: TRBV20-1
abundance: many
CDR3aa: CSARPRGGLLNTGELFF
CDR3nt: TGCAGTGCTAGACCCAGGGGGGGACTTTTGAACACCGGGGAGCTGTTTTTT

d_gene: -
j_gene: TRBJ1-4
v_gene: TRBV2
abundance: many
CDR3aa: CASLRRPTSNEKLFF
CDR3nt: TGTGCCAGCCTTCGGAGGCCGACTTCAAATGAAAAACTGTTTTTT

d_gene: -
j_gene: TRBJ2-2
v_gene: TRBV11-1
abundance: many
CDR3aa: CASSLVGPRTGELFF
CDR3nt: TGTGCCAGCAGCTTAGTGGGACCGCGGACCGGGGAGCTGTTTTTT

d_gene: TRBD2
j_gene: TRBJ2-2
v_gene: TRBV7-6
abundance: -
CDR3aa: CASSPAASGSFQNGELFF
CDR3nt: TGTGCCAGCAGCCCGGCGGCTAGCGGGAGTTTTCAGAACGGGGAGCTGTTTTTT

d_gene: TRBD2
j_gene: TRBJ2-7
v_gene: TRBV6-1
abundance: many
CDR3aa: CASSSPGLAEHEQYF
CDR3nt: TGTGCCAGCAGCTCACCGGGACTAGCGGAACACGAGCAGTACTTC

d_gene: TRBD1
j_gene: TRBJ1-1
v_gene: TRBV20-1
abundance: many
CDR3aa: CSARGDRNTEAFF
CDR3nt: TGCAGTGCTAGAGGGGACAGGAACACTGAAGCTTTCTTT

d_gene: -
j_gene: TRBJ1-4
v_gene: TRBV2
abundance: many
CDR3aa: CASSEDSKLFF
CDR3nt: TGTGCCAGCAGTGAGGACAGTAAACTGTTTTTT

d_gene: -
j_gene: TRBJ2-3
v_gene: TRBV7-2
abundance: many
CDR3aa: CASSLPGTDTQYF
CDR3nt: TGTGCCAGCAGCTTACCCGGGACAGATACGCAGTATTTT

d_gene: -
j_gene: TRBJ2-4
v_gene: TRBV19
abundance: -
CDR3aa: CASSSPQSRDIQYF
CDR3nt: TGTGCCAGTAGTTCACCCCAATCAAGGGACATTCAGTACTTC

d_gene: -
j_gene: TRBJ2-7
v_gene: TRBV12-3/TRBV12-4
abundance: many
CDR3aa: CASSFLFSSSSYEQYF
CDR3nt: TGTGCCAGCAGTTTCCTGTTCTCCTCTAGCTCCTACGAGCAGTACTTC

d_gene: TRBD2
j_gene: TRBJ2-7
v_gene: TRBV12-3/TRBV12-4
abundance: many
CDR3aa: CASREQAGAAYEQYF
CDR3nt: TGTGCCAGCAGGGAACAAGCGGGAGCGGCGTACGAGCAGTACTTC

d_gene: -
j_gene: TRBJ2-1
v_gene: TRBV20-1
abundance: many
CDR3aa: CSANPGTGYNEQFF
CDR3nt: TGCAGTGCAAATCCGGGAACGGGCTACAATGAGCAGTTCTTC

d_gene: -
j_gene: TRBJ2-1
v_gene: TRBV24-1
abundance: many
CDR3aa: CATSGSGSYNEQFF
CDR3nt: TGTGCCACCAGTGGTAGCGGCTCCTACAATGAGCAGTTCTTC

d_gene: -
j_gene: TRBJ1-5
v_gene: TRBV20-1
abundance: many
CDR3aa: CSARKGRSNQPQHF
CDR3nt: TGCAGTGCTAGAAAGGGGCGGAGCAATCAGCCCCAGCATTTT

d_gene: TRBD1
j_gene: TRBJ1-1
v_gene: TRBV7-2
abundance: -
CDR3aa: CASEINRGQGAFF
CDR3nt: TGTGCCAGCGAAATCAACAGGGGGCAAGGGGCTTTCTTT

d_gene: -
j_gene: TRBJ2-3
v_gene: TRBV5-1
abundance: many
CDR3aa: CASSLQGIGDTQYF
CDR3nt: TGCGCCAGCAGCTTGCAAGGGATCGGAGATACGCAGTATTTT

d_gene: -
j_gene: TRBJ2-7
v_gene: TRBV20-1
abundance: many
CDR3aa: CSAKIGDNSYEQYF
CDR3nt: TGCAGTGCTAAAATAGGAGATAATTCCTACGAGCAGTACTTC

d_gene: -
j_gene: TRBJ1-6
v_gene: TRBV6-5
abundance: many
CDR3aa: CASSYSLDPGNYNSPLHF
CDR3nt: TGTGCCAGCAGTTACTCTTTGGATCCAGGCAACTATAATTCACCCCTCCACTTT

d_gene: TRBD2
j_gene: TRBJ2-7
v_gene: TRBV29-1
abundance: many
CDR3aa: CSVVTGGSYEQYF
CDR3nt: TGCAGCGTTGTAACGGGGGGCTCCTACGAGCAGTACTTC

d_gene: -
j_gene: TRBJ2-5
v_gene: TRBV20-1
abundance: many
CDR3aa: CSARDRVAALRETQYF
CDR3nt: TGCAGTGCTAGAGATAGGGTAGCGGCCTTGAGGGAGACCCAGTACTTC

d_gene: TRBD2
j_gene: TRBJ2-7
v_gene: TRBV7-2
abundance: many
CDR3aa: CASSPREGPYYEQYF
CDR3nt: TGTGCCAGCAGCCCCCGGGAGGGCCCTTACTACGAGCAGTACTTC

d_gene: TRBD2
j_gene: TRBJ2-1
v_gene: TRBV24-1
abundance: many
CDR3aa: CATSDPPTSDEQFF
CDR3nt: TGTGCCACCAGTGACCCACCGACTAGCGATGAGCAGTTCTTC

d_gene: -
j_gene: TRBJ1-1
v_gene: TRBV29-1
abundance: many
CDR3aa: CSVKGAMNTEAFF
CDR3nt: TGCAGCGTTAAAGGGGCAATGAACACTGAAGCTTTCTTT